The 4 T cell receptor beta chains below come from one sample, sequenced in a study of blood T cell repertoires in COVID-19. Assay: immunoSEQ multiplex PCR; the TCRdb copy retains only in-frame clones and omits some. Among 150,000 to 200,000 clones listed, about 85% were seen once. The specimen was PBMCs or T cells enriched from blood (not recorded which). The receptors shown here come from a middle-aged man who had recovered from COVID-19.

The J gene is TRBJ2-1, the V gene TRBV3-1 (or the pseudogene TRBV3-2), with 9 bases identical to TRBD2. There are 18 residues in the CDR3. The germline CDR1 and CDR2 sequences are LGHDT and YNNKEL (reference sequence). The J segment lost 0 bases and the V segment lost 4 bases, leaving 10 bases of the junction unmatched. DNA of the CDR3: TGTGCCAGCAGCCCCGGCGCTAGCGGGGCCAGCTCCTACAATGAGCAGTTCTTC. Translating it yields CASSPGASGASSYNEQFF.

This clone was counted once. Other DNA sequences in this specimen translate into the identical CDR3. This sequence joins TRBV28 and TRBJ2-7; no reliable D call. Germline CDR1 and CDR2: MDHEN and SYDVKM. V shed 3 bases and J shed 4 bases, with 4 bases lying between them. The CDR3 consists of 11 residues. CDR3 sequence: CASSFIYEQYF. CDR3 nucleotide sequence: TGTGCCAGCAGTTTTATTTACGAGCAGTACTTC.

With respect to this clone: The same CDR3 is also encoded by other DNA sequences in this sample. This chain uses TRBV5-1 with TRBJ1-2; 7 bases agree with TRBD1. Germline CDR1 reads SGHRS; CDR2 reads YFSETQ. The ends lost 0 bases at V and 3 bases at J; junction bases unmatched: 2. This CDR3 contains 14 residues. The CDR3 coding sequence is TGCGCCAGCAGCTTGGGGCAGGGGGACTATGGCTACACCTTC. This sequence encodes CASSLGQGDYGYTF.

This clone was counted a single time. The chain combines TRBV2 with TRBJ2-1; D perhaps matches TRBD1 (5 bases). Germline V gene lookup returns CDR1 SNHLY and CDR2 FYNNEI. The CDR3 is 16 amino acids. The V gene lost 4 bases and the J gene lost 5 bases, with 18 bases spanning the gap. CDR3 DNA: TGTGCCAGCAGTGGTCCCTCTCCAGGGATCAACAATGAGCAGTTCTTC. This sequence encodes CASSGPSPGINNEQFF. Complete variable domain (other parts from reference TRBV2 and TRBJ2-1): EPEVTQTPSHQVTQMGQEVILRCVPISNHLYFYWYRQILGQKVEFLVSFYNNEISEKSEIFDDQFSVERPDGSNFTLKIRSTKLEDSAMYFCASSGPSPGINNEQFFGPGTRLTVL.